The source of this T cell receptor beta chain is a study of blood T cells in healthy people across ages. V shed 4 bases and J shed 5 bases, with 21 bases lying between them. This CDR3 spans 17 amino acids. Germline V gene sequence: CDR1 SGHTA, CDR2 FQGNSA. Study findings and constraints: Compared with aged donors, long-lived donors showed fewer expanded clones, suggesting selection.

For this clonotype: Its antigen is as yet unknown.

Every sample yielded at least 6.5 million isolated PBMCs. Primers used in a second PCR of roughly 6 to 12 cycles were a sample-barcoded 5' primer and a J-beta primer mix. TCRdb re-called the 5' RACE reads through MiXCR, storing one row per CDR3 protein. The repertoire consists of 1.8 million or so distinct CDR3 sequences, with approximately 40% occurring once and the leading ten covering roughly 23%. The receptor comes from a human donor in good health. The chain has TRBV7-2 and TRBJ1-5, with a tentative D call TRBD1 (6 bases). Material: blood. Here the CDR3 DNA reads TGTGCCAGCAGCTCGGACAGCTCGGGGGGCCACTATCAGCCCCAGCATTTT. Its translation is CASSSDSSGGHYQPQHF.